This TCR beta chain was identified during a study of T cells in Graves' hyperthyroidism and ophthalmopathy. Template material for amplifying TCR beta CDR3 regions consisted of RNA transcripts. First-round RT-PCR targeting the TCR CDR3 was performed with the HTBI primer set. MiXCR, run by TCRdb on the multiplex PCR reads, gives a single entry per CDR3 protein. The repertoire holds more than 550,000 distinct CDR3 sequences, with around 20% as singletons. This clonotype was counted at least ten times. What it binds is unknown. The hyperthyroidism was newly diagnosed and had lasted under 2 months; the patients were aged 18 to 65. Study-level results: Researchers report that a 13 V-J model separated ophthalmopathy from stable hyperthyroidism. Before onset, by a median of approximately 6.2 months, the model predicted ophthalmopathy.

This receptor was identified in a woman in her fifties or sixties with Graves' hyperthyroidism that later progressed to Graves' ophthalmopathy. Specimen: blood.

The CDR3 sequence is CASTAQDGSSYNEQFF. CDR3 bases: TGTGCCAGCACCGCCCAGGACGGGAGCTCCTACAATGAGCAGTTCTTC. The J gene is TRBJ2-1, the V gene TRBV6-1; TRBD2 might be the D (6 bases). The germline V and J ends were trimmed by 7 bases and 0 bases, with 16 bases remaining between them. This CDR3 region has 16 residues. Germline V gives CDR1 MNHNS, CDR2 SASEGT.